This T cell receptor (beta chain) emerged from a study of blood T cells in healthy people across ages. The second PCR ran about 6 to 12 cycles with a sample-barcoded 5' primer and J-beta primers. A template-switch adaptor containing 12 random nucleotides labeled each cDNA molecule. TCRdb fed the 5' RACE reads into MiXCR, producing one record per CDR3 protein. The repertoire consists of 850,000 to 1,000,000 distinct CDR3 sequences, with 51% occurring once and the leading ten covering about 20%. Each sample used at least 7 million PBMCs. The origin of this receptor is a woman aged 60-75 years in good health. The sample comprised blood.

The CDR3 DNA follows: TGTGCCAGCAGCCTTTCCAGGGGGAGAGATACGCAGTATTTT. Its protein product is CASSLSRGRDTQYF. The V gene is TRBV28, the J gene TRBJ2-3, with 7 positions matching TRBD1. Germline CDR1 MDHEN, CDR2 SYDVKM. V was pared by 6 bases and J by 5 bases, with 8 bases of the junction left unmatched. This CDR3 region has 14 residues.